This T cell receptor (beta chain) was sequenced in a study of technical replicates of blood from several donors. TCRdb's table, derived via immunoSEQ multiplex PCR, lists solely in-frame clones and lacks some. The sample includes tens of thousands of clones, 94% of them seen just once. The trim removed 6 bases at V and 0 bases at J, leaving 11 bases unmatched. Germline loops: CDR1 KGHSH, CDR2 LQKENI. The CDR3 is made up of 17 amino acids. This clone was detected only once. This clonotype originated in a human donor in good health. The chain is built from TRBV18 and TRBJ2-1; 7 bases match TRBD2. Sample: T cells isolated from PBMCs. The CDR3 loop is CASSPTPGGGSYNEQFF. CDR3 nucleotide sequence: TGTGCCAGCTCCCCAACGCCGGGGGGAGGCTCCTACAATGAGCAGTTCTTC.